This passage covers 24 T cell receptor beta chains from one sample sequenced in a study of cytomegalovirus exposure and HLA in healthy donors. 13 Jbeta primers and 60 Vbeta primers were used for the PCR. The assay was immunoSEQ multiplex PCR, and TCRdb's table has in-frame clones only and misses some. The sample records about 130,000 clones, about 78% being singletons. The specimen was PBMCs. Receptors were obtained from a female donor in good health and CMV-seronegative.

CDR3 loop: CASSPLDRGANYGYTF. The CDR3 DNA reads as TGTGCCAGCTCACCCCTCGACAGGGGAGCTAACTATGGCTACACCTTC. The V call is TRBV18, the J call TRBJ1-2; 8 positions agree with TRBD1. The CDR3 length is 16 residues. CDR1 KGHSH and CDR2 LQKENI come from the germline V gene. J lost 0 bases, V lost 3 bases, and 6 bases had no gene match.

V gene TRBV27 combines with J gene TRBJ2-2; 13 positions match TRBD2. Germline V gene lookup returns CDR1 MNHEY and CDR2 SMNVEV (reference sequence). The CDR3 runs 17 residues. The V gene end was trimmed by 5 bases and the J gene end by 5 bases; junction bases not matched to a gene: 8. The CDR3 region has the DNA TGTGCCAGCAGTACAGGACTAGCGGGAGCGGGGACCGGGGAGCTGTTTTTT. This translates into CASSTGLAGAGTGELFF.

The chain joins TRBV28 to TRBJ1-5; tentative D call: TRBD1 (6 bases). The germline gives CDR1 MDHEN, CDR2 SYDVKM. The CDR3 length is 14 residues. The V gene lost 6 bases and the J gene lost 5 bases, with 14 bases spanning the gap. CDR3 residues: CASRPGEGYQPQHF. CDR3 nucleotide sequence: TGTGCCAGCAGGCCAGGGGAAGGGTATCAGCCCCAGCATTTT. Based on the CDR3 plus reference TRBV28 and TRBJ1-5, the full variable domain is DVKVTQSSRYLVKRTGEKVFLECVQDMDHENMFWYRQDPGLGLRLIYFSYDVKMKEKGDIPEGYSVSREKKERFSLILESASTNQTSMYLCASRPGEGYQPQHFGDGTRLSIL.

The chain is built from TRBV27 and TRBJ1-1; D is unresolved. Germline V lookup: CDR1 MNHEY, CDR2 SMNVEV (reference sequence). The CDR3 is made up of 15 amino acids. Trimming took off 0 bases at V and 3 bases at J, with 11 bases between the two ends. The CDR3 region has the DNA TGTGCCAGCAGTTTATCTCGGGGAGGCTACACTGAAGCTTTCTTT. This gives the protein CASSLSRGGYTEAFF.

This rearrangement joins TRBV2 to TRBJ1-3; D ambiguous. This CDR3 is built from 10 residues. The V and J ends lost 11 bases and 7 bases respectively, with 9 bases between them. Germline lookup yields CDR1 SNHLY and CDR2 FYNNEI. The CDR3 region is CASGRNTIYF. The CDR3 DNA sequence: TGTGCCTCCGGTCGGAACACCATATATTTT.

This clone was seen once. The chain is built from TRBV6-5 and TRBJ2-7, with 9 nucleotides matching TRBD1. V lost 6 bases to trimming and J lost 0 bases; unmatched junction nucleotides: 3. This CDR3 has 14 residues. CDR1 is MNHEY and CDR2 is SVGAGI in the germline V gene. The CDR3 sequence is CASRGDRDSYEQYF. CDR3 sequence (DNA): TGTGCCAGCAGGGGGGACAGGGACTCCTACGAGCAGTACTTC.

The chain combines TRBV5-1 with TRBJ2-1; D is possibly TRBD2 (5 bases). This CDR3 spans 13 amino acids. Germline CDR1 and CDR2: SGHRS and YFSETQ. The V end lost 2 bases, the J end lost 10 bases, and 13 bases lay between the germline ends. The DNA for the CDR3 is TGCGCCAGCAGCTTTTATGGACTTTCCGAGCAGTTCTTC. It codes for CASSFYGLSEQFF.

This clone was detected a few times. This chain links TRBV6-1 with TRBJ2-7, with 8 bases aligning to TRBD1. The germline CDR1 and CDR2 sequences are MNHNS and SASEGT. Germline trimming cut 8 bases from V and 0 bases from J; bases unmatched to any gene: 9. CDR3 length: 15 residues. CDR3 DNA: TGTGCCAGCCAACACGGGACAGGAAGCTCCTACGAGCAGTACTTC. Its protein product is CASQHGTGSSYEQYF.

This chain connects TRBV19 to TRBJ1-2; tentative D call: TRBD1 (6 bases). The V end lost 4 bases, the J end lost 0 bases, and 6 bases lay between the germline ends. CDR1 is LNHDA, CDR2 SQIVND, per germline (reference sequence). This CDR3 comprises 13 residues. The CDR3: CASSRTANYGYTF. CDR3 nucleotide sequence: TGTGCCAGTAGTAGGACAGCTAACTATGGCTACACCTTC. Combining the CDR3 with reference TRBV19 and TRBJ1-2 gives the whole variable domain DGGITQSPKYLFRKEGQNVTLSCEQNLNHDAMYWYRQDPGQGLRLIYYSQIVNDFQKGDIAEGYSVSREKKESFPLTVTSAQKNPTAFYLCASSRTANYGYTFGSGTRLTVV.

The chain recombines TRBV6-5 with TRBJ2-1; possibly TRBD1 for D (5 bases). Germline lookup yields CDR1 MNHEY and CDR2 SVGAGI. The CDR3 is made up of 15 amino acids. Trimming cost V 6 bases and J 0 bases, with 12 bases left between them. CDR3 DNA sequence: TGTGCCAGCAGGCTCGGACAAAACTCCTACAATGAGCAGTTCTTC. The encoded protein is CASRLGQNSYNEQFF.

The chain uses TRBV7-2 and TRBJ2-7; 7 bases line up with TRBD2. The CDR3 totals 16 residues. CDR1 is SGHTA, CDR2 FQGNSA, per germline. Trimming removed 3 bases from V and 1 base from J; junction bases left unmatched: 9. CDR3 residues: CASSLRAGESSYEQYF. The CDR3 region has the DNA TGTGCCAGCAGCTTGAGGGCGGGAGAGAGTTCCTACGAGCAGTACTTC.

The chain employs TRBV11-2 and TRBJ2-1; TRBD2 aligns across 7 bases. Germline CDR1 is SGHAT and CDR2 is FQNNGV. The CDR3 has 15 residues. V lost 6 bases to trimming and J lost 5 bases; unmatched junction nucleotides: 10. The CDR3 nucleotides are TGTGCCAGCAGTTTTGGGAGGGCCGGGAACAATGAGCAGTTCTTC. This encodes CASSFGRAGNNEQFF.

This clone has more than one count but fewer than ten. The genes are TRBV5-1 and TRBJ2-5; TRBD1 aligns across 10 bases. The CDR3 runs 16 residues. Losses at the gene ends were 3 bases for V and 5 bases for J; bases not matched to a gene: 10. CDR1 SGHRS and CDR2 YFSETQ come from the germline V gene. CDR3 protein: CASSWGDRGRGETQYF. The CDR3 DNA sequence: TGCGCCAGCAGCTGGGGGGACAGGGGACGTGGGGAGACCCAGTACTTC.

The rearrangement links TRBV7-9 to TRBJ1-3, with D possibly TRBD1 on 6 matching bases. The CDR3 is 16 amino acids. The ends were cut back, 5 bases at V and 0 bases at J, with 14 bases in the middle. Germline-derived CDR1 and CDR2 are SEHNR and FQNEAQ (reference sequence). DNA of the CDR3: TGTGCCAGCAGCCTCAGACAGGCCTCCTCTGGAAACACCATATATTTT. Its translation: CASSLRQASSGNTIYF. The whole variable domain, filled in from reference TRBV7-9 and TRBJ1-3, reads DTGVSQNPRHKITKRGQNVTFRCDPISEHNRLYWYRQTLGQGPEFLTYFQNEAQLEKSRLLSDRFSAERPKGSFSTLEIQRTEQGDSAMYLCASSLRQASSGNTIYFGEGSWLTVV.

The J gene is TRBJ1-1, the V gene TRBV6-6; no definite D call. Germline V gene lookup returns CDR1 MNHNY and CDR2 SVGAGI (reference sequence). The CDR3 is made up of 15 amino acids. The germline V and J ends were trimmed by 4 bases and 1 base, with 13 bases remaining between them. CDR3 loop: CASSSDWSENTEAFF. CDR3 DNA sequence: TGTGCCAGCAGTTCGGACTGGTCCGAGAACACTGAAGCTTTCTTT.

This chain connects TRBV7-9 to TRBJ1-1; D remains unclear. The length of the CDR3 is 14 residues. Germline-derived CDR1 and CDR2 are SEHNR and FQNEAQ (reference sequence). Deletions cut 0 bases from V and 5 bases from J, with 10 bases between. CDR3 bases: TGTGCCAGCAGCTTAGCAGCTGAGGTTACTGAAGCTTTCTTT. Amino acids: CASSLAAEVTEAFF.

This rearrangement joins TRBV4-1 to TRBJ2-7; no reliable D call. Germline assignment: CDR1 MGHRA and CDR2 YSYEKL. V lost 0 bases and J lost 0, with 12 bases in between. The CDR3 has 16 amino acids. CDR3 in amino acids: CASSQDPTDLSYEQYF. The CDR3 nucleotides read TGCGCCAGCAGCCAAGATCCAACAGACCTCTCCTACGAGCAGTACTTC.

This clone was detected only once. Written as DNA, the CDR3 is TGTGCCAGCAGCTTATGGGACAGGGGTAGAGATGAGCAGTTCTTC. It translates to CASSLWDRGRDEQFF. The chain recombines TRBV7-3 with TRBJ2-1; 10 bases fit TRBD1. Germline V gives CDR1 SGHTA, CDR2 FQGTGA. V lost 2 bases, J lost 8 bases, and 6 bases stayed unmatched. The CDR3 covers 15 residues. Filled out from reference TRBV7-3 and TRBJ2-1, the complete variable domain reads GAGVSQTPSNKVTEKGKYVELRCDPISGHTALYWYRQSLGQGPEFLIYFQGTGAADDSGLPNDRFFAVRPEGSVSTLKIQRTERGDSAVYLCASSLWDRGRDEQFFGPGTRLTVL.

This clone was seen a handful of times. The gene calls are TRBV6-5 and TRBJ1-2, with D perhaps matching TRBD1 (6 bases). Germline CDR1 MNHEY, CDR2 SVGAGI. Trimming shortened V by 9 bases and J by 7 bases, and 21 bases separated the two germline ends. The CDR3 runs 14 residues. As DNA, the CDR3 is TGTGCCAGTGGGAAAAGGGGGGGAAAGTCTGGCTACACCTTC. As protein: CASGKRGGKSGYTF.

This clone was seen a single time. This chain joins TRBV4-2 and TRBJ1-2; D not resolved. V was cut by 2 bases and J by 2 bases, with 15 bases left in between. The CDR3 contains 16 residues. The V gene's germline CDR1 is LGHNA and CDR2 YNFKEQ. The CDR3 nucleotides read TGTGCCAGCAGCCAATCTCCGACTAGAGGCAACTATGGCTACACCTTC. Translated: CASSQSPTRGNYGYTF.

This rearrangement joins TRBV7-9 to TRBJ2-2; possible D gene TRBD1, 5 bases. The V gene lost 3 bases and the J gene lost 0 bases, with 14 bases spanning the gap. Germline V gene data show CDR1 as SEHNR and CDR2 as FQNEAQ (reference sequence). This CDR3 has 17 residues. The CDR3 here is CASSLKQEIPNTGELFF. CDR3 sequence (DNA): TGTGCCAGCAGCTTGAAACAGGAGATTCCGAACACCGGGGAGCTGTTTTTT. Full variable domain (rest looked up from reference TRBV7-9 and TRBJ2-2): DTGVSQNPRHKITKRGQNVTFRCDPISEHNRLYWYRQTLGQGPEFLTYFQNEAQLEKSRLLSDRFSAERPKGSFSTLEIQRTEQGDSAMYLCASSLKQEIPNTGELFFGEGSRLTVL.

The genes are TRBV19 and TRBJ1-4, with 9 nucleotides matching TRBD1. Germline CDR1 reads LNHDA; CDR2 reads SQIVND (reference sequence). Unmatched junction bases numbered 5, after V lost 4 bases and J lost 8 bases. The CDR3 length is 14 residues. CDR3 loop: CASSTRDREEKLFF. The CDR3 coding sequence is TGTGCCAGTAGTACCCGGGACAGGGAGGAAAAACTGTTTTTT.

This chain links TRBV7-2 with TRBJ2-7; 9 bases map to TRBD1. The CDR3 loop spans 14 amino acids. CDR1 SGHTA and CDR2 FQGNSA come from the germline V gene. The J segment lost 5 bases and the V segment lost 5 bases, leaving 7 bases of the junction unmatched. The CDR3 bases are TGTGCCAGCAGCCCGGGACAGGGAGCGAACGAGCAGTACTTC. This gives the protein CASSPGQGANEQYF.

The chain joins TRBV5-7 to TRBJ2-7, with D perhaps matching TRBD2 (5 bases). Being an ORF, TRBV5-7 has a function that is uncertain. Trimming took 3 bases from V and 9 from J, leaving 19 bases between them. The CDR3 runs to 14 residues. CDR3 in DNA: TGTGCCAGCAGCTACCTACTAGTCTTCTGGGGGCAGTACTTC. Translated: CASSYLLVFWGQYF.